The 18 T cell receptor beta chains presented below share a single source sample, sequenced in a study of CD8 T cells in ankylosing spondylitis (dated by TCRdb to 2015 to 2018). The library was generated by 5' RACE. Sequencing took place on an Illumina HiSeq 2500. TCRdb reanalyzed the raw reads on its own, using fastp at Q25 for trimming and MiXCR for clone calling, and kept in-frame beta chains. Rows are unified per CDR3 protein, each entry keeping the most common DNA and genes. The sample table shows about 700,000 distinct CDR3 sequences, and around 20% are seen once. The ten largest clones take up about a fifth of the sample. Beyond this particular receptor, the publication reports: Blood from ankylosing spondylitis patients appeared to be characterized by a TCR beta motif composed of about eight highly homologous amino acid variants.

These receptors lack a known antigen. The sample was blood, either unsorted or a sorted T cell fraction (not recorded which). These TCRs come from a male donor with ankylosing spondylitis.

This clonotype was detected only a few times. The chain carries TRBV2 and TRBJ1-1; 7 positions agree with TRBD1. The CDR3 is 17 residues long. V lost 3 bases and J lost 4; bases outside the gene matches: 14. Per the germline V gene, CDR1 is SNHLY and CDR2 is FYNNEI. Written as DNA, the CDR3 is TGTGCCAGCAGTGATAAGGTCAGGGGGTCCCGAGGCACTGAAGCTTTCTTT. Translation gives CASSDKVRGSRGTEAFF.

Remarks on this clonotype: The junction does not match germline at one end; this may be a read error. The chain links TRBV20-1 to TRBJ2-7; 8 nucleotides line up with TRBD2. Germline CDR1 reads DFQATT; CDR2 reads SNEGSKA (reference sequence). This CDR3 is 14 amino acids long. The CDR3 region is CSVRAPRGGPEQYF. CDR3 sequence (DNA): TGCAGTGTTAGAGCCCCTCGGGGGGGGCCCGAGCAGTACTTC.

The gene calls are TRBV29-1 and TRBJ2-5; maybe TRBD1 (6 bases). The CDR3 runs to 13 residues. Germline assignment: CDR1 SQVTM and CDR2 ANQGSEA. The V end lost 3 bases, the J end lost 3 bases, and 11 bases lay between the germline ends. CDR3 nucleotide sequence: TGCAGCGTTGACGGACAGAGCAAAGAGACCCAGTACTTC. It encodes CSVDGQSKETQYF.

This clonotype was counted ten times or more. The chain carries TRBV5-1 and TRBJ2-2, with 7 bases identical to TRBD2. V shed 3 bases, J shed 5 bases, and the junction held 7 bases outside the gene matches. CDR3 length: 15 amino acids. CDR1 is SGHRS, CDR2 YFSETQ, per germline. The CDR3 DNA is TGCGCCAGCAGCTCCCTAGCGGAAGGGACCGGGGAGCTGTTTTTT. It is translated as CASSSLAEGTGELFF.

The V and J genes are TRBV6-1 and TRBJ1-1; D gene unclear. The V gene lost 5 bases and the J gene lost 9 bases, with 4 bases spanning the gap. The CDR3 totals 9 residues. Germline CDR1 reads MNHNS; CDR2 reads SASEGT. The CDR3 coding sequence is TGTGCCAGCAGTACACAAGCTTTCTTT. It encodes CASSTQAFF.

The CDR3 region is CASSLGRGTENIQYF. Here the CDR3 DNA reads TGTGCCAGCAGCTTAGGTAGAGGGACCGAAAACATTCAGTACTTC. This chain links TRBV7-9 with TRBJ2-4; tentatively, D is TRBD1 or TRBD2 (5 bases each). This CDR3 spans 15 amino acids. Germline-derived CDR1 and CDR2 are SEHNR and FQNEAQ (reference sequence). V was pared by 1 base and J by 5 bases, with 12 bases between.

The rearrangement joins TRBV6-1 to TRBJ1-2, with 10 bases aligning to TRBD1. This CDR3 spans 14 amino acids. The trim removed 10 bases at V and 8 bases at J, leaving 13 bases unmatched. Germline CDR1 is MNHNS and CDR2 is SASEGT. CDR3 nucleotides: TGTGCCACCCACCCCCGGGACAGGGGTTTGGGCTACACCTTC. It specifies CATHPRDRGLGYTF.

The chain combines TRBV11-3 with TRBJ2-7; maybe TRBD2 (5 bases). There are 14 residues in the CDR3. Trimming shortened V by 1 base and J by 3 bases, and 10 bases separated the two germline ends. Germline CDR1 reads SGHNT; CDR2 reads YENEEA. DNA for the CDR3: TGTGCCAGCAGCTTAGGAGCGGCAGGCTACGAGCAGTACTTC. This translates into CASSLGAAGYEQYF.

The chain uses TRBV20-1 and TRBJ2-5; 8 nucleotides align to TRBD2. The CDR3 consists of 16 residues. V gave up 0 bases and J gave up 5 bases; unmatched junction bases: 11. Germline V lookup: CDR1 DFQATT, CDR2 SNEGSKA (reference sequence). DNA for the CDR3: TGCAGTGCTAGAGATTTGCGGGAGGCCCTGTGGGAGACCCAGTACTTC. This translates into CSARDLREALWETQYF.

This clonotype was counted only a few times. V gene TRBV7-3 combines with J gene TRBJ2-1; TRBD2 matches at 12 bases. Losses at the gene ends were 3 bases for V and 9 bases for J; bases not matched to a gene: 3. From germline, CDR1 is SGHTA and CDR2 FQGTGA. The CDR3 has 14 amino acids. CDR3 DNA sequence: TGTGCCAGCAGCTTTGGGACTAGCGGGTTTGAGCAGTTCTTC. Amino acid sequence: CASSFGTSGFEQFF.

This clonotype was recorded a few times. J is TRBJ2-3 and V is TRBV7-9; no clear D. Deletions cut 1 base from V and 13 bases from J, with 21 bases between. The germline V gene encodes CDR1 SEHNR and CDR2 FQNEAQ (reference sequence). This CDR3 has 15 residues. As DNA, the CDR3 is TGTGCCAGCAGCTTAGGTGGATCGGGCTGGAATGGGAAGTATTTT. This encodes CASSLGGSGWNGKYF.

The CDR3, as DNA: TGTGCCAGCAGTCCCGACAGGGAGGGCTACGAGCAGTACTTC. This sequence encodes CASSPDREGYEQYF. V is TRBV6-1 and J is TRBJ2-7; D might be TRBD1 or TRBD2, each matching 7 bases. The CDR3 contains 14 residues. V dropped 5 bases and J dropped 3 bases, with 14 bases sitting between them. Looked up from germline, CDR1 is MNHNS and CDR2 is SASEGT.

In its sample, this clonotype was seen a few times. This chain uses TRBV6-5 with TRBJ2-2; D is possibly TRBD2 (7 bases). In germline, CDR1 is MNHEY, CDR2 SVGAGI. The V gene lost 6 bases and the J gene lost 6 bases, with 14 bases spanning the gap. This CDR3 is 14 amino acids long. The CDR3 region has the DNA TGTGCCAGCAGATACCCCGGGGGGCCCGGGGAGCTGTTTTTT. It yields the protein CASRYPGGPGELFF.

The genes are TRBV10-3 and TRBJ1-5; D perhaps matches TRBD1 (5 bases). Trimming shortened V by 3 bases and J by 3 bases, and 18 bases separated the two germline ends. Per germline, CDR1 ENHRY and CDR2 SYGVKD. The CDR3 extends over 17 amino acids. CDR3 DNA: TGTGCCATCAGTGATTCGGGGCCACCGTTGTACAATCAGCCCCAGCATTTT. Translation: CAISDSGPPLYNQPQHF.

This clonotype was picked up a small number of times. The J gene is TRBJ2-5, the V gene TRBV5-1; 7 nucleotides agree with TRBD2. This CDR3 contains 12 residues. Germline CDR1 is SGHRS and CDR2 is YFSETQ. With V trimmed by 7 bases and J by 5 bases, 5 bases remained unmatched. The CDR3 nucleotides are TGCGCCAGCGGGGGGGTACGCGAGACCCAGTACTTC. As protein: CASGGVRETQYF.

This clonotype appeared a few times. The chain is built from TRBV2 and TRBJ2-1; D remains unclear. Per the germline V gene, CDR1 is SNHLY and CDR2 is FYNNEI. The CDR3 contains 13 residues. The V end was cut by 6 bases, the J end by 7 bases, with 13 bases between. The CDR3 spells CASRGWAPNEQFF. CDR3 nucleotides: TGTGCCAGCAGAGGGTGGGCACCAAATGAGCAGTTCTTC. Full variable domain (rest looked up from reference TRBV2 and TRBJ2-1): EPEVTQTPSHQVTQMGQEVILRCVPISNHLYFYWYRQILGQKVEFLVSFYNNEISEKSEIFDDQFSVERPDGSNFTLKIRSTKLEDSAMYFCASRGWAPNEQFFGPGTRLTVL.

The chain couples TRBV6-1 to TRBJ2-7; a possible D gene is TRBD2 (5 bases). Germline assignment: CDR1 MNHNS and CDR2 SASEGT. The CDR3 extends over 14 amino acids. Trimming removed 6 bases from V and 4 bases from J, with 16 bases in between. The CDR3 bases are TGTGCCAGCAGCGCGGAGGCGCCGGGTTACGAGCAGTACTTC. Its translation: CASSAEAPGYEQYF.

This clonotype was seen a handful of times. The chain joins TRBV29-1 to TRBJ2-5; tentative D call: TRBD2 (6 bases). V was pared by 5 bases and J by 7 bases, with 11 bases between. The germline V gene has CDR1 SQVTM and CDR2 ANQGSEA. The CDR3 sequence is 11 residues long. The CDR3 bases are TGCAGCGTTCCTGCGGGGCGGACCCAGTACTTC. It translates to CSVPAGRTQYF.